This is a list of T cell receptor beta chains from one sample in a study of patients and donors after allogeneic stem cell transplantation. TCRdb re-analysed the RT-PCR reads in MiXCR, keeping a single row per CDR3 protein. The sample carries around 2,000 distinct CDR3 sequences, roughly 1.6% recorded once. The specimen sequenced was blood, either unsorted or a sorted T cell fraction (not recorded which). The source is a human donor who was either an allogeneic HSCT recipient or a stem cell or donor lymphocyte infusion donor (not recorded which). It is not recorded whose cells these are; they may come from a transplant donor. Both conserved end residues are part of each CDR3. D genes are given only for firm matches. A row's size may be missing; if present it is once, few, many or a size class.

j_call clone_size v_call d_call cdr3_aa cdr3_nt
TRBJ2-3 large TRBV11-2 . CASSLYWDLDPDTQYF TGTGCCAGCAGCTTGTATTGGGACCTCGACCCAGATACGCAGTATTTT
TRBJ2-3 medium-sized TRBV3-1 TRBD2 CASSQPSGPSTDTQYF TGTGCCAGCAGCCAGCCTAGCGGACCTAGCACAGATACGCAGTATTTT
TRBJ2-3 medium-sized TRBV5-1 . CASSLDRERWYF TGCGCCAGCAGCTTGGATCGCGAGCGGTGGTATTTT
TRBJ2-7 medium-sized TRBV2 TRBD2 CASGWTSGAYEQYF TGTGCCAGCGGATGGACTAGCGGGGCTTACGAGCAGTACTTC
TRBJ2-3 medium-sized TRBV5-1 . CASRPDAYTDTQYF TGCGCCAGCAGACCGGACGCTTACACAGATACGCAGTATTTT
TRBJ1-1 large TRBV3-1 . CASSWFTLNTEAFF TGTGCCAGCAGCTGGTTTACGTTGAACACTGAAGCTTTCTTT
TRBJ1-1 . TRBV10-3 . CATFWGTEAFF TGTGCCACCTTTTGGGGAACTGAAGCTTTCTTT
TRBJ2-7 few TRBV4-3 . CASSQELRGPWGEQYF TGCGCCAGCAGCCAAGAATTGCGCGGCCCATGGGGGGAGCAGTACTTC
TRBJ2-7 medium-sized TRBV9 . CASSVAPWGEQYF TGTGCCAGCAGCGTAGCTCCGTGGGGGGAGCAGTACTTC
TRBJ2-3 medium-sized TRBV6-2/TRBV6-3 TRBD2 CASSLGLAGGHF TGTGCCAGCAGTCTGGGACTAGCGGGGGGGCATTTT
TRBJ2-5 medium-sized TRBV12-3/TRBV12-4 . CASSVERAQYF TGTGCCAGCAGTGTGGAGAGGGCCCAGTACTTC
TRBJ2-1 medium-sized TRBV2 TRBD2 CASSRLAEAKGEQFF TGTGCCAGCAGCAGACTAGCGGAGGCCAAAGGTGAGCAGTTCTTC
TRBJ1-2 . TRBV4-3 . CASSQRQGLSMGGYTF TGCGCCAGCAGCCAGCGGCAGGGGCTTTCTATGGGGGGCTACACCTTC
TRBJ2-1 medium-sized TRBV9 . CASSVAEAAYNEQFF TGTGCCAGCAGCGTAGCAGAAGCCGCCTACAATGAGCAGTTCTTC
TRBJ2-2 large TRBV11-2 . CASSLEPGPTGELFF TGTGCCAGCAGCTTAGAGCCAGGGCCCACCGGGGAGCTGTTTTTT
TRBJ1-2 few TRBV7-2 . CASGDGRGRYGYTF TGTGCCAGCGGAGACGGACGGGGACGATATGGCTACACCTTC
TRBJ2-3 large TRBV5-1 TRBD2 CASSASGTITDTQYF TGCGCCAGCAGCGCGTCCGGGACTATCACAGATACGCAGTATTTT
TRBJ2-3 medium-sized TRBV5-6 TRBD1 CASSFAGQGSTDTQYF TGTGCCAGCAGCTTCGCAGGACAGGGGAGCACAGATACGCAGTATTTT
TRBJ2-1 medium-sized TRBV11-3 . CASSSRDGNEQFF TGTGCCAGCAGCTCCCGGGACGGCAATGAGCAGTTCTTC
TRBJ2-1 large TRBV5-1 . CASSPEGGEQFF TGCGCCAGCAGCCCCGAGGGGGGTGAGCAGTTCTTC
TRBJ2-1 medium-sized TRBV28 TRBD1 CASSYSGRGPYNEQFF TGTGCCAGCAGTTACTCGGGCAGGGGGCCCTACAATGAGCAGTTCTTC
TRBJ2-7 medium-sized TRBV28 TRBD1 CASRTGASYEQYF TGTGCCAGTCGGACAGGGGCATCCTACGAGCAGTACTTC
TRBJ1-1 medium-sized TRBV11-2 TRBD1 CASSLQTGSTEAFF TGTGCCAGCAGCTTACAGACAGGGAGCACTGAAGCTTTCTTT
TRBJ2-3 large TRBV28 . CASSLSAGSFTDTQYF TGTGCCAGCAGCCTCTCCGCGGGGTCTTTCACAGATACGCAGTATTTT
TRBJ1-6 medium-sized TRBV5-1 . CASSLRGTVRNSPLHF TGCGCCAGCAGCTTACGTGGGACGGTACGAAATTCACCCCTCCACTTT
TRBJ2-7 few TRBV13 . CASGRDGGYEQYF TGTGCCAGCGGTCGGGACGGAGGGTACGAGCAGTACTTC
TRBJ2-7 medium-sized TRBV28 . CASIAAGGRREQYF TGTGCCAGCATTGCGGCCGGGGGCAGACGCGAGCAGTACTTC